A single sample is the source of the 22 T cell receptor beta chains below, sequenced in a study of blood T cell repertoires in COVID-19. The data were produced by immunoSEQ multiplex PCR, yet TCRdb's version contains in-frame clones alone and is incomplete. The sample records tens of thousands of clones, about nine tenths being singletons. Sequenced input: peripheral blood. The source is a man between 18 and 29 years old with COVID-19, enrolled during active disease.

This chain joins TRBV28 and TRBJ1-2, with D maybe TRBD1 (5 bases). Germline CDR1 reads MDHEN; CDR2 reads SYDVKM. This CDR3 region has 13 residues. V lost 2 bases to trimming and J lost 8 bases, with 12 bases between them. For the CDR3, the DNA is TGTGCCAGCAGTTTAGCGGGGCGCCTGGGCTACACCTTC. It specifies CASSLAGRLGYTF.

This chain joins TRBV16 and TRBJ2-1, with a weak D call TRBD1 (6 bases). The CDR3 totals 16 residues. V lost 2 bases, J lost 1 base, and 12 bases lay in between. Germline CDR1 is KGHSY and CDR2 is FQNENV. The CDR3 protein is CASSQPDSRSYNEQFF. CDR3 in DNA: TGTGCCAGCAGCCAACCGGACAGCCGATCCTACAATGAGCAGTTCTTC.

The chain uses TRBV7-9 and TRBJ2-7, with a weak D call TRBD1 (6 bases). The CDR3 spans 14 residues. Germline V gene sequence: CDR1 SEHNR, CDR2 FQNEAQ (reference sequence). V lost 1 base to trimming and J lost 2 bases, with 9 bases between them. The CDR3 is CASSLDDRTYEQYF. DNA for the CDR3: TGTGCCAGCAGCTTAGATGACAGGACCTACGAGCAGTACTTC.

The V and J genes are TRBV27 and TRBJ2-1; 8 positions match TRBD2. There are 15 residues in the CDR3. Trimming at V came to 7 bases and at J to 4 bases, leaving 9 bases not matched to a gene. Looked up from germline, CDR1 is MNHEY and CDR2 is SMNVEV (reference sequence). The CDR3 protein is CASNPAGANYNEQFF. The CDR3 nucleotides are TGTGCCAGCAATCCAGCGGGAGCCAATTACAATGAGCAGTTCTTC.

This clone showed up just once. The V gene is TRBV4-3, the J gene TRBJ2-3; the match to TRBD2 covers 14 bases. V lost 1 base, J lost 4 bases, and 7 bases stayed unmatched. Germline V gene sequence: CDR1 LGHNA, CDR2 YSLEER. The CDR3 runs to 18 residues. The CDR3 loop is CASSQGRGLAGVADTQYF. CDR3 DNA: TGCGCCAGCAGCCAAGGAAGGGGACTAGCGGGAGTCGCAGATACGCAGTATTTT.

This clone was seen just once. V is TRBV28 and J is TRBJ1-5; tentatively, D is TRBD1 (5 bases). The V end was cut by 5 bases, the J end by 0 bases, with 8 bases between. CDR1 is MDHEN and CDR2 is SYDVKM in the germline V gene. This CDR3 has 14 amino acids. This chain's CDR3 is CASSDSNSNQPQHF. In DNA form, the CDR3 reads TGTGCCAGCAGTGACAGCAATAGCAATCAGCCCCAGCATTTT.

The chain joins TRBV24-1 to TRBJ2-7; the D gene is possibly TRBD2 (6 bases). The CDR3 contains 14 residues. V was cut by 2 bases and J by 6 bases, with 13 bases left in between. CDR1 KGHDR and CDR2 SFDVKD come from the germline V gene. CDR3 region: CATSDWGLPGEQYF. CDR3 coding DNA: TGTGCCACCAGTGATTGGGGACTCCCCGGCGAGCAGTACTTC.

The genes are TRBV7-3 and TRBJ2-7, with 7 positions matching TRBD1. Trimming at V came to 5 bases and at J to 4 bases, leaving 26 bases not matched to a gene. In germline, CDR1 is SGHTA, CDR2 FQGTGA. This CDR3 is built from 20 residues. The CDR3 loop reads CASSQINPPHGTAKNYEQYF. The CDR3 nucleotides are TGTGCCAGCAGCCAAATCAACCCCCCCCACGGGACAGCAAAAAATTACGAGCAGTACTTC.

The table lists this clone with a count of one. V usage is TRBV5-4 and J usage is TRBJ1-1, with D possibly being TRBD1 (6 bases). The CDR3 is made up of 12 amino acids. From germline, CDR1 is SGHNT and CDR2 YYREEE (reference sequence). The germline V and J ends were trimmed by 0 bases and 10 bases, with 10 bases remaining between them. CDR3 loop: CASSLVGRGAFF. CDR3 sequence (DNA): TGTGCCAGCAGCTTGGTGGGCAGGGGAGCTTTCTTT.

The chain is built from TRBV28 and TRBJ2-7, with 7 bases fitting TRBD1. The CDR3 is 13 amino acids. The V gene's germline CDR1 is MDHEN and CDR2 SYDVKM. The V gene end was trimmed by 6 bases and the J gene end by 3 bases; junction bases not matched to a gene: 5. In DNA form, the CDR3 reads TGTGCCAGCAGGCCGGGACAGCTCTACGAGCAGTACTTC. It encodes CASRPGQLYEQYF.

The genes are TRBV14 and TRBJ1-2; possibly TRBD1 for D (5 bases). Trimming took off 0 bases at V and 4 bases at J, with 12 bases between the two ends. The CDR3 spans 15 residues. Germline values: CDR1 SGHDN, CDR2 FVKESK. The CDR3 DNA reads TGTGCCAGCAGCCAAGATATTCGGGGGAGCTATGGCTACACCTTC. The encoded protein is CASSQDIRGSYGYTF.

The J gene is TRBJ1-1, the V gene TRBV9, with a tentative D call TRBD1 (6 bases). Between the trimmed V and J ends, which lost 1 base and 1 base, there was a span of 11 bases. CDR3 size: 15 residues. Looked up from germline, CDR1 is SGDLS and CDR2 is YYNGEE. The CDR3 DNA reads as TGTGCCAGCAGCGTATCAGGACAGCGGAACACTGAAGCTTTCTTT. This sequence encodes CASSVSGQRNTEAFF.

The J gene is TRBJ2-5, the V gene TRBV28; weak D call: TRBD2 (6 bases). The CDR3 is 15 amino acids. The germline gives CDR1 MDHEN, CDR2 SYDVKM. Trimming shortened V by 7 bases and J by 9 bases, and 24 bases separated the two germline ends. CDR3 in DNA: TGTGCCAGCACCCAGAGGGGACTCGAGTTTTCGGCCCAGTACTTC. Amino acids: CASTQRGLEFSAQYF.

This clone occurred once. This rearrangement joins TRBV2 to TRBJ1-6; D gene uncertain. Germline loops: CDR1 SNHLY, CDR2 FYNNEI. Trimming cost V 7 bases and J 5 bases, with 9 bases left between them. The CDR3 totals 13 residues. The CDR3 loop is CASNVGDNSPLHF. CDR3 in DNA: TGTGCCAGCAACGTGGGAGATAATTCACCCCTCCACTTT.

The chain joins TRBV6-2 or TRBV6-3 to TRBJ1-1; 9 positions match TRBD1. Germline CDR1 reads MNHEY; CDR2 reads SVGEGT. Trimming at V came to 6 bases and at J to 3 bases, leaving 8 bases not matched to a gene. This CDR3 spans 15 amino acids. CDR3 sequence: CASSPTQGADTEAFF. CDR3 nucleotide sequence: TGTGCCAGCAGCCCGACACAGGGGGCGGACACTGAAGCTTTCTTT.

CDR3 sequence: CASRRTRGLANYGYTF. CDR3 sequence (DNA): TGTGCCAGCCGACGAACTCGGGGTTTAGCTAACTATGGCTACACCTTC. This chain joins TRBV13 and TRBJ1-2, with no clear D. CDR1 is PRHDT, CDR2 FYEKMQ, per germline (reference sequence). V lost 8 bases to trimming and J lost 0 bases, with 19 bases between them. The CDR3 contains 16 residues.

V is TRBV9 and J is TRBJ2-2; TRBD2 aligns across 10 bases. The V gene end was trimmed by 3 bases and the J gene end by 1 base; junction bases not matched to a gene: 6. This CDR3 spans 17 amino acids. The germline gives CDR1 SGDLS, CDR2 YYNGEE. The CDR3 region is CASSGRSSGRNTGELFF. Written as DNA, the CDR3 is TGTGCCAGCAGCGGACGATCTAGCGGGAGGAACACCGGGGAGCTGTTTTTT.

J is TRBJ1-2 and V is TRBV7-8; a possible D gene is TRBD1 (5 bases). This CDR3 has 15 amino acids. The germline V gene has CDR1 SGHVS and CDR2 FQNEAQ. V lost 2 bases and J lost 4, with 14 bases in between. In DNA, the CDR3 is TGTGCCAGCAGCTTAACGTCAGGGTACCTCTATGGCTACACCTTC. This codes for CASSLTSGYLYGYTF.

This sequence joins TRBV10-3 and TRBJ1-4; TRBD1 matches at 10 bases. Germline V CDR1 and CDR2: ENHRY, SYGVKD. J lost 8 bases, V lost 10 bases, and 10 bases had no gene match. CDR3 size: 14 residues. The CDR3 sequence is CATRAGTGEEKLFF. CDR3 nucleotide sequence: TGTGCCACCAGGGCCGGGACAGGGGAGGAAAAACTGTTTTTT.

The chain recombines TRBV27 with TRBJ1-1; D is perhaps TRBD1 (5 bases). The CDR3 is made up of 12 amino acids. With 5 bases removed from V and 8 bases from J, the gap between germline ends came to 12 bases. CDR1 and CDR2 (germline): MNHEY, SMNVEV (reference sequence). The CDR3 nucleotides are TGTGCCAGCAGTACCGGGACTGCCGAAGCTTTCTTT. Translation: CASSTGTAEAFF.

This clone was picked up a small number of times. J is TRBJ1-1 and V is TRBV9; possibly TRBD1 for D (6 bases). With 3 bases removed from V and 1 base from J, the gap between germline ends came to 13 bases. Germline lookup yields CDR1 SGDLS and CDR2 YYNGEE. This CDR3 is built from 15 residues. In DNA, the CDR3 is TGTGCCAGCAGCGAAATCCTACAGGGGAACACTGAAGCTTTCTTT. Its translation: CASSEILQGNTEAFF.

The chain links TRBV29-1 to TRBJ2-3; TRBD2 matches 10 bases. The CDR3 length is 14 residues. V lost 7 bases and J lost 6; bases outside the gene matches: 10. CDR1 and CDR2 (germline): SQVTM, ANQGSEA. Written as DNA, the CDR3 is TGCAGCGCCAGGACTAGCGGCCTCTGGGATACGCAGTATTTT. It yields the protein CSARTSGLWDTQYF.